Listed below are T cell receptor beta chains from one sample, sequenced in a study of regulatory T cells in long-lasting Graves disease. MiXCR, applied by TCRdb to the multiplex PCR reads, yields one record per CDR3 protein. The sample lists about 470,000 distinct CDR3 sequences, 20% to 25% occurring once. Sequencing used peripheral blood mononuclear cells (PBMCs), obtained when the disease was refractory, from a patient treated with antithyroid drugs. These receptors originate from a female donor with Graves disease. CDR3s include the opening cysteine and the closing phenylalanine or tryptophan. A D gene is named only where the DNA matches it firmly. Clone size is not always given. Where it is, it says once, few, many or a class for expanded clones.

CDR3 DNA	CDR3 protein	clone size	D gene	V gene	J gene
TGTGCCAGCAGCTCGACAGACTATGGCTACACCTTC	CASSSTDYGYTF	many	-	TRBV28	TRBJ1-2
TGTGCCAGCAGATCGACAGTGATGTTCTATGGCTACACCTTC	CASRSTVMFYGYTF	many	-	TRBV28	TRBJ1-2
TGTGCCAGCAGCTTAGGGCTAGCGTCCCTGGCCAAAAACATTCAGTACTTC	CASSLGLASLAKNIQYF	few	-	TRBV11-3	TRBJ2-4
TGTGCCACCAGCAGAGATGTTCTAGCCAAATTCCGAGGCCCCAAAAACATTCAGTACTTC	CATSRDVLAKFRGPKNIQYF	few	-	TRBV15	TRBJ2-4
TGTGCCAGCCGCGGGGGGGGCCTGCAAGAGACCCAGTACTTC	CASRGGGLQETQYF	few	TRBD2	TRBV11-2	TRBJ2-5
TGTGCCAGCTCACCGGACTCAGGCAAAAACATTCAGTACTTC	CASSPDSGKNIQYF	once	-	TRBV18	TRBJ2-4
TGCAGTGCCTCGCGGACGCTAGCGGGCCCTAATGAGCAGTTCTTC	CSASRTLAGPNEQFF	few	TRBD2	TRBV20-1	TRBJ2-1
TGTGCTAGTGGACCCGGGGGCGACCGCCGTGGCTATGGCTACACCTTC	CASGPGGDRRGYGYTF	many	-	TRBV12-5	TRBJ1-2
TGTGCCAGCAGTTTGCGAACGGGGGAGCAGTACTTC	CASSLRTGEQYF	-	-	TRBV28	TRBJ2-7
TGTGCCAGCACGTCGACAGGTTCTAACTATGGCTACACCTTC	CASTSTGSNYGYTF	many	-	TRBV28	TRBJ1-2
TGCAGTGCTAGAGAGGGGAACACCGGGGAGCTGTTTTTT	CSAREGNTGELFF	-	-	TRBV20-1	TRBJ2-2
TGTGCCAGCAGTGAACTCGAAGGAGCCTACGAGCAGTACTTC	CASSELEGAYEQYF	many	-	TRBV6-2/TRBV6-3	TRBJ2-7
TGTGCCAGCAGACCTGGGACAGGGGGCGCTTGGGAGACCCAGTACTTC	CASRPGTGGAWETQYF	many	TRBD1	TRBV6-1	TRBJ2-5
TGCGCCAGCAGATTAGAGGGGCCCATGAGCACTGAAGCTTTCTTT	CASRLEGPMSTEAFF	-	-	TRBV5-1	TRBJ1-1
TGTGCCAGCAGCTTGGCAGGTGGGGGTTGGGGCGCTGAAGCTTTCTTT	CASSLAGGGWGAEAFF	-	-	TRBV5-5	TRBJ1-1
TGTGCCACCAGTGATCCGGCCAGCACTGAAGCTTTCTTT	CATSDPASTEAFF	many	-	TRBV24-1	TRBJ1-1
TGTGCCAGCAGCTTCGGTAGCTCCTCGGGTTCACCCCTCCACTTT	CASSFGSSSGSPLHF	-	-	TRBV7-2	TRBJ1-6
TGTGCCAGTAGTATACAGAAACTGGGGAATCAGCCCCAGCATTTT	CASSIQKLGNQPQHF	-	-	TRBV19	TRBJ1-5
TGTGCCAGCAGTCCCGCACCCGGGGGGAACACTGAAGCTTTCTTT	CASSPAPGGNTEAFF	many	-	TRBV6-1	TRBJ1-1
TGTGCCAGCAGCCAAGGACTAGCGGGCCGCACAGATACGCAGTATTTT	CASSQGLAGRTDTQYF	-	TRBD2	TRBV12-3/TRBV12-4	TRBJ2-3
TGTGCCAGTAGTATTACCGGGACGTATGGTGGGACCCAGTACTTC	CASSITGTYGGTQYF	-	-	TRBV19	TRBJ2-5
TGTGCCAGCAGTTCCCCCGGGACTAGCGGATATTACGAGCAGTACTTC	CASSSPGTSGYYEQYF	many	TRBD2	TRBV28	TRBJ2-7
TGTGCCAGCAGTTATTGGGACAGGGGTAATTCACCCCTCCACTTT	CASSYWDRGNSPLHF	many	TRBD1	TRBV6-5	TRBJ1-6
TGCAGTGCTAGTGTGGTAGCAGAGACCCAGTACTTC	CSASVVAETQYF	many	-	TRBV20-1	TRBJ2-5
TGTGCCAGCAGTGAGCAGGGGGCGGGGAACACCGGGGAGCTGTTTTTT	CASSEQGAGNTGELFF	-	TRBD1	TRBV2	TRBJ2-2
TGTGCCAGCAGTCCCGGGTCCCTAGAGACCCAGTACTTC	CASSPGSLETQYF	many	-	TRBV12-3/TRBV12-4	TRBJ2-5
TGTGCCTGGAGTGCTCGGGTGGCTGAAGCTTTCTTT	CAWSARVAEAFF	-	-	TRBV30	TRBJ1-1
TGCAGCGTTGATTTCCCAGACAGGTCCGGCTATGGCTACACCTTC	CSVDFPDRSGYGYTF	many	-	TRBV29-1	TRBJ1-2
TGTGCCAGCAGTCCTCACGCTTCTATTCCGGACAGGAGCAATCAGCCCCAGCATTTT	CASSPHASIPDRSNQPQHF	many	TRBD1	TRBV28	TRBJ1-5
TGTGCCACCAGTGACTCTCTGACTAGCGGGATCGTCACCGGGGAGCTGTTTTTT	CATSDSLTSGIVTGELFF	-	TRBD2	TRBV24-1	TRBJ2-2
TGTGCCAGCAGCGAACCGGGACCTGGTGGGGCTTTCTTT	CASSEPGPGGAFF	few	-	TRBV6-1	TRBJ1-1
TGTGCCAGCAGCTCGCTGGGGGACAGTTCAGAGACCCAGTACTTC	CASSSLGDSSETQYF	few	TRBD1	TRBV11-3	TRBJ2-5
TGTGCCAGCAGCTTAGTGGCAGCTAGCTCCTACAATGAGCAGTTCTTC	CASSLVAASSYNEQFF	-	-	TRBV7-3	TRBJ2-1
TGCAGCGTTCGGGACAGGGATGACGGGGAGCTGTTTTTT	CSVRDRDDGELFF	few	TRBD1	TRBV29-1	TRBJ2-2
TGTGCCAGCAGCCACCAGGGGGGTCAGATCTTC	CASSHQGGQIF	few	-	TRBV12-3/TRBV12-4	TRBJ2-1
TGCAGCGTTGAAGGGTTAGTGTGGACTGAAGCTTTCTTT	CSVEGLVWTEAFF	many	-	TRBV29-1	TRBJ1-1
TGTGCCAGCAGCTTAGTTAACACCAATAGCAATCAGCCCCAGCATTTT	CASSLVNTNSNQPQHF	-	-	TRBV7-8	TRBJ1-5
TGTGCCAGCACCACCCCGTTCTACCAAGAGGCCCAGTACTTC	CASTTPFYQEAQYF	-	-	TRBV6-1	TRBJ2-5
TGTGCCAGCAGCTTGGGGGTAGTAGCGGGAGTGCGCGAGCAGTACTTC	CASSLGVVAGVREQYF	-	TRBD2	TRBV7-2	TRBJ2-7
TGTGCCAGCAGTTGGGGTCAATTGGAGCCCCAGCATTTT	CASSWGQLEPQHF	many	-	TRBV12-3/TRBV12-4	TRBJ1-5
TGTGCCAGTAGTATAGGGGCAAGGGAAGACAATGAGCAGTTCTTC	CASSIGAREDNEQFF	-	-	TRBV19	TRBJ2-1
TGTGCCTGGAGTGTAGTACTAAACACCGGGGAGCTGTTTTTT	CAWSVVLNTGELFF	few	-	TRBV30	TRBJ2-2
TGTGCCAGCACCCCGACAGGAACCTATGGCTACACCTTC	CASTPTGTYGYTF	many	-	TRBV12-3/TRBV12-4	TRBJ1-2
TGCGCCAGCAGCTTGGTTGGTGGGACAGGGGTCAACGAGCAGTACTTC	CASSLVGGTGVNEQYF	few	TRBD1	TRBV5-1	TRBJ2-7
TGTGCCAGTAGTATTCTACCGGGGAACACTGAAGCTTTCTTT	CASSILPGNTEAFF	-	-	TRBV19	TRBJ1-1
TGTGCCAGCAGCTTAATAGGCTACCCCACAGATACGCAGTATTTT	CASSLIGYPTDTQYF	-	-	TRBV7-8	TRBJ2-3
TGTGCCAGCAGCTTTGAGGCAGTCGAGGGGGAAAAACTGTTTTTT	CASSFEAVEGEKLFF	once	-	TRBV7-9	TRBJ1-4
TGTGCCAGCAGTTTAGTCGGGGGGCCTCAAGAGACCCAGTACTTC	CASSLVGGPQETQYF	many	-	TRBV12-3/TRBV12-4	TRBJ2-5
TGTGCCAGCATCCGGGAGGGCCCCTACGAGCAGTACTTC	CASIREGPYEQYF	few	TRBD2	TRBV28	TRBJ2-7